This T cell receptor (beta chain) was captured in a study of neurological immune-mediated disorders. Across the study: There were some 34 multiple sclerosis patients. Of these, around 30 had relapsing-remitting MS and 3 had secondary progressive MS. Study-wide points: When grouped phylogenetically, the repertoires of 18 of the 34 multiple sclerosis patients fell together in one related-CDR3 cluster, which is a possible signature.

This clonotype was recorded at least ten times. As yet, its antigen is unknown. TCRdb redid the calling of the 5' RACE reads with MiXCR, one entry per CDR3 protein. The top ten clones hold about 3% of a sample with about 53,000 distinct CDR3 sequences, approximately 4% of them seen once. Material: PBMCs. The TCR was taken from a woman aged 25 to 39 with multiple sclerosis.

CDR3 nucleotides: TGTGCCAGCAGCCCCCCCCAGGGGGAGCTGTTTTTT. Its protein product is CASSPPQGELFF. The chain carries TRBV3-1 and TRBJ2-2; D remains ambiguous. The germline V and J ends were trimmed by 4 bases and 8 bases, with 8 bases remaining between them. The CDR3 is 12 residues long. Germline V gene data show CDR1 as LGHDT and CDR2 as YNNKEL (reference sequence).